The sequence of this T cell receptor (beta chain) was determined in a study of CD8+CD57+ T cells in acquired aplastic anemia. Study-level information: Mean DNA quantity obtained from sorted CD4+ and CD8+ cells was around 2.9 ug. General study points: Researchers reported that CD8+ Simpson's diversity was not significantly different in patients versus controls.

Genomic DNA provided the template from which TCR beta VDJ and CDR3 profiles were obtained. TCRdb passed the reads through MiXCR, listing each CDR3 protein once. The repertoire holds 450,000 to 600,000 distinct CDR3 sequences, with 25% to 40% as singletons. The table lists this clonotype with many counts. Its matching antigen is unknown. All sequencing subjects had displayed CD8+CD57+ cell expansion on flow cytometry. Sample: sorted CD4+, CD8+, or CD8+CD57+ T cells (not recorded which) from PBMCs. The receptor was derived from a human donor with aplastic anemia.

DNA for the CDR3: TGTGCCAGCAGTGACAGTCTGGGCTACGAGCAGTACTTC. Protein product: CASSDSLGYEQYF. J is TRBJ2-7 and V is TRBV6-1, with no clear D. The CDR3 spans 13 residues. The germline CDR1 and CDR2 sequences are MNHNS and SASEGT. The germline V and J ends were trimmed by 3 bases and 3 bases, with 9 bases remaining between them.